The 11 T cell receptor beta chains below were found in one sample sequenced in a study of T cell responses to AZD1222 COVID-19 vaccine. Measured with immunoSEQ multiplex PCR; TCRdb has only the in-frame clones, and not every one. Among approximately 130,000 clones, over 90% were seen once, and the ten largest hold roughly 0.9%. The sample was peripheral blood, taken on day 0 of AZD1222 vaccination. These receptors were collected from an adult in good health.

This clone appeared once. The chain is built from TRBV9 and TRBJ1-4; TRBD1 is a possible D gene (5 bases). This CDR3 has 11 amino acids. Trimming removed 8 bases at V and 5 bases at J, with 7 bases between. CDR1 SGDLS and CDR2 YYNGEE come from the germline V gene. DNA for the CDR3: TGTGCCAGGGGGGAAAATGAAAAACTGTTTTTT. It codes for CARGENEKLFF.

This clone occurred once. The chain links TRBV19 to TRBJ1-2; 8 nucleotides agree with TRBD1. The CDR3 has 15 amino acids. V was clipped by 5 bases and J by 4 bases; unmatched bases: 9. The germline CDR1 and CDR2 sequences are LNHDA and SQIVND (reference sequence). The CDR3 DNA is TGTGCCAGTAGTTCCTACCGGGACAGGCTCTATGGCTACACCTTC. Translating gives CASSSYRDRLYGYTF. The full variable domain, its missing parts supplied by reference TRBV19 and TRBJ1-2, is DGGITQSPKYLFRKEGQNVTLSCEQNLNHDAMYWYRQDPGQGLRLIYYSQIVNDFQKGDIAEGYSVSREKKESFPLTVTSAQKNPTAFYLCASSSYRDRLYGYTFGSGTRLTVV.

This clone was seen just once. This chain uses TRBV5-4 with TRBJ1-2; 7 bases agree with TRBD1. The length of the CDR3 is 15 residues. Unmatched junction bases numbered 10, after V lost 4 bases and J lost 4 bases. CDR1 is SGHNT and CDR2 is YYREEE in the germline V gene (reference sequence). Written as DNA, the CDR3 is TGTGCCAGCAGCAAAATTTCAGGGGGTGCCTATGGCTACACCTTC. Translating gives CASSKISGGAYGYTF.

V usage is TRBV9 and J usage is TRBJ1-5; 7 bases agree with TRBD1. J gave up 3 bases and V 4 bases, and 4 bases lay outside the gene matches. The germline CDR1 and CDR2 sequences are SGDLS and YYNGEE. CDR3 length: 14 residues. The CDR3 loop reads CASSQTGANQPQHF. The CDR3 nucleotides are TGTGCCAGCAGCCAAACAGGGGCCAATCAGCCCCAGCATTTT.

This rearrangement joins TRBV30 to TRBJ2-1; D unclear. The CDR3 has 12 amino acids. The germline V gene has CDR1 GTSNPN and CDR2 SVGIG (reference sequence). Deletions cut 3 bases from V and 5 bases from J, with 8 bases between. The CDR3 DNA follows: TGTGCCTGGAGGGTGCACAACAATGAGCAGTTCTTC. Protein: CAWRVHNNEQFF.

The DNA of the CDR3 is TGCAGCGTTGATCGTTACAATGAGCAGTTCTTC. This encodes CSVDRYNEQFF. The gene calls are TRBV29-1 and TRBJ2-1, with D uncertain. V was trimmed by 3 bases and J by 4 bases, leaving 4 bases between them. CDR3 length: 11 amino acids. Germline CDR1 is SQVTM and CDR2 is ANQGSEA.

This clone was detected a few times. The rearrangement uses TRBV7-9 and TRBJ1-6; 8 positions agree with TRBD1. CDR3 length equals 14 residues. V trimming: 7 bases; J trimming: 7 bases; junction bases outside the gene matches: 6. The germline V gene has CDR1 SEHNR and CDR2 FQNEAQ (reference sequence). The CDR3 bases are TGTGCCAGCAACTCCGACAGGGGAAATTCACCCCTCCACTTT. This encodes CASNSDRGNSPLHF.

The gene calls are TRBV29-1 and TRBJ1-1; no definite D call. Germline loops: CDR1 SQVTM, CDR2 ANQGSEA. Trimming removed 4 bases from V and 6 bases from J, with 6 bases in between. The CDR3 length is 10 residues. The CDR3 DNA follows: TGCAGCGTTGTTGAGCCTGAAGCTTTCTTT. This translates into CSVVEPEAFF. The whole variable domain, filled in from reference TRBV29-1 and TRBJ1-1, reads SAVISQKPSRDICQRGTSLTIQCQVDSQVTMMFWYRQQPGQSLTLIATANQGSEATYESGFVIDKFPISRPNLTFSTLTVSNMSPEDSSIYLCSVVEPEAFFGQGTRLTVV.

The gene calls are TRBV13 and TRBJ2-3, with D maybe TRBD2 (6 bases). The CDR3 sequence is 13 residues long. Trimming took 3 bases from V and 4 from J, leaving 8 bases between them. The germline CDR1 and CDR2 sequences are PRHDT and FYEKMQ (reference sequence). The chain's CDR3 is CASSLTRADTQYF. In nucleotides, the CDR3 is TGTGCCAGCAGCTTGACTAGAGCAGATACGCAGTATTTT.

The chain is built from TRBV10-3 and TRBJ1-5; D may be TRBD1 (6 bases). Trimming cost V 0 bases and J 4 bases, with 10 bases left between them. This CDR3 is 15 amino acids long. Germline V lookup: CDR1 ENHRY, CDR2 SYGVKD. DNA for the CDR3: TGTGCCATCAGTGAGTCTCAGGGGCCGAATCAGCCCCAGCATTTT. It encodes CAISESQGPNQPQHF.

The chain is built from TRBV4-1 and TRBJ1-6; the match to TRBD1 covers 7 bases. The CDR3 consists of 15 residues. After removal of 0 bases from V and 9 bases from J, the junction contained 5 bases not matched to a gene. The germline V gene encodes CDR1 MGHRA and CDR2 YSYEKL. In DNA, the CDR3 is TGCGCCAGCAGCCAAGATGAACAGGGGATTTCACCCCTCCACTTT. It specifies CASSQDEQGISPLHF.